Following are 13 T cell receptor beta chains from one sample sequenced in a study of beta chain features in type 1 diabetes. General study results and limits: All four CD4+ subsets of Type 1 diabetes patients contained TCRB CDR3s that were moderately but significantly shorter.

Every isolated RNA sample was fully reverse transcribed, so sequencing captured expressed TCRB transcripts. Assay: immunoSEQ multiplex PCR; the TCRdb copy retains only in-frame clones and omits some. The data show 250,000 to 300,000 clones, with more than 13% seen just once and 0.015% to 0.02% held by the top ten. These receptors' antigens are unknown. Sequenced material: naive CD4+ T cells from blood. These receptors came from a man aged 30 to 39 with type 1 diabetes.

This clone was found a few times. The chain joins TRBV7-2 to TRBJ2-1, with a weak D call TRBD2 (5 bases). V was cut by 4 bases and J by 9 bases, with 25 bases left in between. CDR1 and CDR2 from the germline V gene are SGHTA and FQGNSA. The CDR3 is 17 amino acids. CDR3 sequence reads: CASSSFRRPGSEGEQFF. The CDR3, as DNA: TGTGCCAGCAGCTCCTTCAGGCGGCCGGGATCCGAAGGTGAGCAGTTCTTC.

The chain carries TRBV2 and TRBJ2-1; 8 nucleotides match TRBD2. There are 12 residues in the CDR3. Germline CDR1 reads SNHLY; CDR2 reads FYNNEI. With V trimmed by 6 bases and J by 8 bases, 3 bases remained unmatched. The CDR3 spells CASSPTSDEQFF. CDR3 nucleotide sequence: TGTGCCAGCAGCCCGACTAGCGATGAGCAGTTCTTC.

The chain uses TRBV29-1 and TRBJ2-7; TRBD1 aligns across 9 bases. Germline CDR1 reads SQVTM; CDR2 reads ANQGSEA. With 6 bases clipped from V and 6 bases from J, the junction kept 12 bases outside the gene matches. The CDR3 consists of 14 residues. The CDR3 sequence: CSVATGGGSGEQYF. CDR3 in DNA: TGCAGCGTAGCGACAGGGGGGGGGAGCGGCGAGCAGTACTTC.

This clone was detected only a few times. The genes are TRBV4-2 and TRBJ2-7; 9 bases fit TRBD1. V was clipped by 3 bases and J by 7 bases; unmatched bases: 13. CDR1 and CDR2 from the germline V gene are LGHNA and YNFKEQ. This CDR3 comprises 16 residues. This chain's CDR3 is CASSHTYGDRASEQYF. CDR3 bases: TGTGCCAGCAGCCATACATACGGGGACAGGGCGAGTGAGCAGTACTTC.

This clone was observed a handful of times. The chain recombines TRBV7-3 with TRBJ2-7; possible D gene TRBD2, 7 bases. The CDR3 covers 15 residues. Trimming shortened V by 8 bases and J by 6 bases, and 23 bases separated the two germline ends. Germline CDR1 is SGHTA and CDR2 is FQGTGA. CDR3 nucleotide sequence: TGTGCCAGCTCCCGTGGGGGGGGCCTCAGAGGCGAGCAGTACTTC. This gives the protein CASSRGGGLRGEQYF.

This sequence joins TRBV18 and TRBJ2-1; TRBD1 aligns across 7 bases. V trimming: 5 bases; J trimming: 7 bases; junction bases outside the gene matches: 8. The length of the CDR3 is 14 residues. Per germline, CDR1 KGHSH and CDR2 LQKENI. In DNA form, the CDR3 reads TGTGCCAGCTCAGAGGGGGCAGGTGGGAATGAGCAGTTCTTC. It encodes CASSEGAGGNEQFF.

The V gene is TRBV7-2, the J gene TRBJ2-7; D unclear. Trimming left V 2 bases short and J 7 bases short, with 9 bases between. The V gene's germline CDR1 is SGHTA and CDR2 FQGNSA. The CDR3 loop spans 12 amino acids. The DNA for the CDR3 is TGTGCCAGCAGCTTATTTGTCGGGGAGCAGTACTTC. Amino acid sequence: CASSLFVGEQYF.

This clone occurred a few times. The same CDR3 is also encoded by other DNA sequences in this sample. V and J are TRBV5-1 and TRBJ1-5; D possibly corresponds to TRBD1 (5 bases). Germline values: CDR1 SGHRS, CDR2 YFSETQ. The ends were cut back, 1 base at V and 4 bases at J, with 9 bases in the middle. The CDR3 totals 14 residues. For the CDR3, the DNA is TGCGCCAGCAGCTTGTCGGGGGGTAATCAGCCCCAGCATTTT. Its translation is CASSLSGGNQPQHF.

V is TRBV7-9 and J is TRBJ1-2; 9 bases fit TRBD1. The CDR3 consists of 12 residues. The germline CDR1 and CDR2 sequences are SEHNR and FQNEAQ (reference sequence). V dropped 7 bases and J dropped 6; count of bases not matched to a gene: 3. The DNA of the CDR3 is TGTGCCAGCAAGACAGGGGGGGATGGCTACACCTTC. Translation: CASKTGGDGYTF.

The V and J genes are TRBV27 and TRBJ1-5, with D possibly matching TRBD1 (6 bases). Trimming stripped 5 bases from V and 0 bases from J, with 14 bases between. Germline loops: CDR1 MNHEY, CDR2 SMNVEV (reference sequence). The CDR3 has 16 amino acids. For the CDR3, the DNA is TGTGCCAGCAGTCCCCGGTTGGGGGCTAGCAATCAGCCCCAGCATTTT. This codes for CASSPRLGASNQPQHF.

In this sample, this clone turned up a few times. V gene TRBV2 combines with J gene TRBJ2-3, with 8 bases aligning to TRBD1. The germline gives CDR1 SNHLY, CDR2 FYNNEI. J gave up 4 bases and V 4 bases, and 4 bases lay outside the gene matches. The CDR3 runs 14 residues. CDR3: CASSGQGMSDTQYF. The CDR3 coding sequence is TGTGCCAGCAGTGGACAGGGGATGTCAGATACGCAGTATTTT. Using reference TRBV2 and TRBJ2-3 for the parts outside the CDR3, the full variable domain is EPEVTQTPSHQVTQMGQEVILRCVPISNHLYFYWYRQILGQKVEFLVSFYNNEISEKSEIFDDQFSVERPDGSNFTLKIRSTKLEDSAMYFCASSGQGMSDTQYFGPGTRLTVL.

In this sample, this clone turned up a few times. V usage is TRBV7-2 and J usage is TRBJ2-7; D is perhaps TRBD2 (5 bases). V was shortened by 0 bases and J by 3 bases, with 12 bases between the two germline ends. The germline V gene encodes CDR1 SGHTA and CDR2 FQGNSA. The CDR3 covers 15 residues. CDR3 in amino acids: CASSLASGPYYEQYF. DNA for the CDR3: TGTGCCAGCAGCTTAGCCAGCGGCCCCTACTACGAGCAGTACTTC. Supplemented by reference TRBV7-2 and TRBJ2-7, the full variable domain reads GAGVSQSPSNKVTEKGKDVELRCDPISGHTALYWYRQSLGQGLEFLIYFQGNSAPDKSGLPSDRFSAERTGGSVSTLTIQRTQQEDSAVYLCASSLASGPYYEQYFGPGTRLTVT.

The chain is built from TRBV4-3 and TRBJ2-5, with TRBD2 matching over 8 bases. Germline CDR1 is LGHNA and CDR2 is YSLEER. The CDR3 runs to 16 residues. The ends lost 4 bases at V and 4 bases at J; junction bases unmatched: 11. The DNA of the CDR3 is TGCGCCAGCAGCCCCAGCGGGGGCGGGAGAAGAGAGACCCAGTACTTC. This sequence encodes CASSPSGGGRRETQYF.